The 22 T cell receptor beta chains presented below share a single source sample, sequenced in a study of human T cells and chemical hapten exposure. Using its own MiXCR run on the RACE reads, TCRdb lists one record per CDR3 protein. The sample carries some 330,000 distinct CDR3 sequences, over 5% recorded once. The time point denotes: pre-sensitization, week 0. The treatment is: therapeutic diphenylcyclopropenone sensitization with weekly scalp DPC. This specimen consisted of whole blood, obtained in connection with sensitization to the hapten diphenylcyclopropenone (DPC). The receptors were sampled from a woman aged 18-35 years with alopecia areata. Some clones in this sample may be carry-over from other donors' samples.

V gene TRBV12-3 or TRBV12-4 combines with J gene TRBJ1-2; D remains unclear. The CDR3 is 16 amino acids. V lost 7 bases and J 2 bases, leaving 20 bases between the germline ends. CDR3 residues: CASTFWQESPNYGYTF. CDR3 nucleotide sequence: TGTGCCAGCACCTTCTGGCAGGAGAGTCCCAACTATGGCTACACCTTC.

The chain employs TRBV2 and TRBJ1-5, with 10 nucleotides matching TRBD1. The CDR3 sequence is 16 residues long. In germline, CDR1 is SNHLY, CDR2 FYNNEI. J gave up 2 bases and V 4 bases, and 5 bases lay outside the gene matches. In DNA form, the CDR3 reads TGTGCCAGCAGTGGGACAGGGGGAACTGGCAATCAGCCCCAGCATTTT. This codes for CASSGTGGTGNQPQHF.

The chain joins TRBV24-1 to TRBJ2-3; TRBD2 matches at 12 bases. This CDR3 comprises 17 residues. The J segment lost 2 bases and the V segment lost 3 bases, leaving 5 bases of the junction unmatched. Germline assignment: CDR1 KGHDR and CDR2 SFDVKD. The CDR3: CATSDRLAGDLTDTQYF. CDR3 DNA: TGTGCCACCAGTGATAGACTAGCGGGGGACCTCACAGATACGCAGTATTTT.

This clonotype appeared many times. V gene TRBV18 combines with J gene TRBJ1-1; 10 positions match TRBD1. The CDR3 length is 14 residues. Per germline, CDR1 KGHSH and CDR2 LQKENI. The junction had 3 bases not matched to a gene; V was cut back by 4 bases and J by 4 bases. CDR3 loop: CASSQTGGRTEAFF. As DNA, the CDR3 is TGTGCCAGCTCACAGACAGGGGGCCGCACTGAAGCTTTCTTT. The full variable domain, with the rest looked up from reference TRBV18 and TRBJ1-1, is NAGVMQNPRHLVRRRGQEARLRCSPMKGHSHVYWYRQLPEEGLKFMVYLQKENIIDESGMPKERFSAEFPKEGPSILRIQQVVRGDSAAYFCASSQTGGRTEAFFGQGTRLTVV.

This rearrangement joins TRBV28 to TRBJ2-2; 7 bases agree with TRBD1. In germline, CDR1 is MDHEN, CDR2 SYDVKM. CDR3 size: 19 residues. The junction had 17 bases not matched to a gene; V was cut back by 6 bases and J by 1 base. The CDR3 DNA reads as TGTGCCAGCAGCAAGTCCCACTATTGGCAGGGGGAGAACACCGGGGAGCTGTTTTTT. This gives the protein CASSKSHYWQGENTGELFF.

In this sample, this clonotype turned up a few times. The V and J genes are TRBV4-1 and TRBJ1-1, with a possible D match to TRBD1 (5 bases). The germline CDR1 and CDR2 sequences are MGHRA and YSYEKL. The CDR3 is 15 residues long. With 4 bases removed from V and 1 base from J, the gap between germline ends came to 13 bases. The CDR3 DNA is TGCGCCAGCAGCCTTAGAGGGGTCCCGAACACTGAAGCTTTCTTT. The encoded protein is CASSLRGVPNTEAFF.

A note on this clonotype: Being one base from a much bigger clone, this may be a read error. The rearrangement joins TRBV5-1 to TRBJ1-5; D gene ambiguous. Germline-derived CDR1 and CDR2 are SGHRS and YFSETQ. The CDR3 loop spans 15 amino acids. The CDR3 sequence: CASRLDGDSNQPKHF. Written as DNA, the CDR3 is TGCGCCAGCAGGCTGGACGGGGATAGCAATCAGCCCAAGCATTTT.

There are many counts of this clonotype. The DNA for the CDR3 is TGTGCCAGCAGCCGGACTAGCGGGGATACAGATACGCAGTATTTT. It is translated as CASSRTSGDTDTQYF. V usage is TRBV6-2 or TRBV6-3 and J usage is TRBJ2-3; the match to TRBD2 covers 12 bases. The CDR3 sequence is 15 residues long. Losses at the gene ends were 6 bases for V and 3 bases for J; bases not matched to a gene: 4. CDR1 is MNHEY, CDR2 SVGEGT, per germline.

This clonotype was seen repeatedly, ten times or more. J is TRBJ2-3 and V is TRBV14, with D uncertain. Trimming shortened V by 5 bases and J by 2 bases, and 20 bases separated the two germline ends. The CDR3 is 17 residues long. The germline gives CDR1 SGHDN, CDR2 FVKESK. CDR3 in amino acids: CASSEFSDRRYTDTQYF. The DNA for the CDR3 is TGTGCCAGCAGCGAATTTTCAGACCGACGCTACACAGATACGCAGTATTTT.

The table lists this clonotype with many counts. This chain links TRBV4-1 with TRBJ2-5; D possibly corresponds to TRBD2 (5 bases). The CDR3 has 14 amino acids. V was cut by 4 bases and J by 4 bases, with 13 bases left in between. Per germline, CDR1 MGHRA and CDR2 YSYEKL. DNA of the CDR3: TGCGCCAGCAGCCCTCACCGGGGTGCAGAGACCCAGTACTTC. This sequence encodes CASSPHRGAETQYF.

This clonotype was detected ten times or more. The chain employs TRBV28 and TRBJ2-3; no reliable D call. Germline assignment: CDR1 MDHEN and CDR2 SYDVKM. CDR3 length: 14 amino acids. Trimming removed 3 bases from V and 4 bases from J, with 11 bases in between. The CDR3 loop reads CASSFVGGADTQYF. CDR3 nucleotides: TGTGCCAGCAGTTTTGTGGGTGGGGCAGATACGCAGTATTTT.

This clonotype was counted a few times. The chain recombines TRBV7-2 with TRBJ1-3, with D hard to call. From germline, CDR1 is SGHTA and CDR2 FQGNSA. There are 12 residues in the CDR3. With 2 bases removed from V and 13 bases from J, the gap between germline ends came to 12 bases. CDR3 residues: CASSLTGPGIYF. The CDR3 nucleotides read TGTGCCAGCAGCTTAACGGGCCCCGGGATATATTTT.

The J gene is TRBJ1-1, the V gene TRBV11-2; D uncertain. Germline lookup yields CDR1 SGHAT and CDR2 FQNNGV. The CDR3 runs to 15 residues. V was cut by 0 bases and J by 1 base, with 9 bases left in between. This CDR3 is CASSLDWRKNTEAFF. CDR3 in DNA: TGTGCCAGCAGCTTAGATTGGCGGAAGAACACTGAAGCTTTCTTT.

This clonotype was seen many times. CDR3 amino acids: CASSLVYSTDTQYF. The CDR3 region has the DNA TGTGCCAGCAGTTTGGTGTATAGCACAGATACGCAGTATTTT. The V gene is TRBV6-2 or TRBV6-3, the J gene TRBJ2-3; no firm D call. This CDR3 region has 14 residues. Deletions cut 4 bases from V and 0 bases from J, with 8 bases between. Germline V CDR1 and CDR2: MNHEY, SVGEGT.

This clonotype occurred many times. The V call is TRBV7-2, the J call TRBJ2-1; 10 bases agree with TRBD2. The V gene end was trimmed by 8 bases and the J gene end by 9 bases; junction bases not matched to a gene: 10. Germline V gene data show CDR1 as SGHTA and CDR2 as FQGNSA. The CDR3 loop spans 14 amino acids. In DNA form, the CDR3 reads TGTGCCAGCTCCTCTAGCGGGGGTTATGGTGAGCAGTTCTTC. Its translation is CASSSSGGYGEQFF.

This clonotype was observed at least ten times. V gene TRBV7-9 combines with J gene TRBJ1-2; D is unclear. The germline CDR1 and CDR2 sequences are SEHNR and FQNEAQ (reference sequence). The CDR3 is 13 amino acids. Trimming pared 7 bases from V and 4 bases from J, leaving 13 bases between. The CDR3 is CASTLLGSYGYTF. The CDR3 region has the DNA TGTGCCAGCACCCTCTTGGGCAGCTATGGCTACACCTTC.

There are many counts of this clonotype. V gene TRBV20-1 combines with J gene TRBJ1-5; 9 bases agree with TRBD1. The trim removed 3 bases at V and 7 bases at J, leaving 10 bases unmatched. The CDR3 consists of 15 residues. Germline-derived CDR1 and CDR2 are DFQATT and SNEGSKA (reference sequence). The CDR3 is CSASRSQGAYQPQHF. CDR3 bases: TGCAGTGCTAGCCGTTCACAGGGGGCATACCAGCCCCAGCATTTT.

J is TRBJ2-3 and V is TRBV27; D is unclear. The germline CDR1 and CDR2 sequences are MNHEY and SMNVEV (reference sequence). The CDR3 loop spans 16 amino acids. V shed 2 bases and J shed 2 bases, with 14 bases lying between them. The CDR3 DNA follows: TGTGCCAGCAGTTTACAGGTTTCCCCTCCCACAGATACGCAGTATTTT. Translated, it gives CASSLQVSPPTDTQYF.

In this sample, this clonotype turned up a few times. The CDR3 region is CASSKWRGNTEAFF. DNA for the CDR3: TGTGCCAGCAGCAAGTGGAGGGGGAACACTGAAGCTTTCTTT. This rearrangement joins TRBV9 to TRBJ1-1; D perhaps matches TRBD1 (5 bases). The germline gives CDR1 SGDLS, CDR2 YYNGEE. V was pared by 4 bases and J by 1 base, with 11 bases between. This CDR3 has 14 amino acids. The whole variable domain, filled in from reference TRBV9 and TRBJ1-1, reads DSGVTQTPKHLITATGQRVTLRCSPRSGDLSVYWYQQSLDQGLQFLIQYYNGEERAKGNILERFSAQQFPDLHSELNLSSLELGDSALYFCASSKWRGNTEAFFGQGTRLTVV.

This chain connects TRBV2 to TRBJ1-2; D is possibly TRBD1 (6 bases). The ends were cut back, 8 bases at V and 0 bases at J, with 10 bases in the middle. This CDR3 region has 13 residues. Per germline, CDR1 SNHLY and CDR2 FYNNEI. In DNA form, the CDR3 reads TGTGCCAGCTCTTGGACAGCTAACTATGGCTACACCTTC. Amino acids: CASSWTANYGYTF.

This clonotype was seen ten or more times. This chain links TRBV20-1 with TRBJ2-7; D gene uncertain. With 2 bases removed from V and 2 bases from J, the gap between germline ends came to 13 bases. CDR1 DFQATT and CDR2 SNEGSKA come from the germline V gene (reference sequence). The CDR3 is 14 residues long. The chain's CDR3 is CSARKAGPPYEQYF. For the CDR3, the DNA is TGCAGTGCTAGAAAGGCAGGTCCCCCCTACGAGCAGTACTTC.

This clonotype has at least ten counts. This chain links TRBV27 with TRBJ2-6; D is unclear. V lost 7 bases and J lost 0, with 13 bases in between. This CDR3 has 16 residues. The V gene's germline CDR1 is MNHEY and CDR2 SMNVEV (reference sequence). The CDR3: CASKARRVSGANVLTF. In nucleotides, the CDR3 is TGTGCCAGCAAGGCCCGGCGAGTCTCTGGGGCCAACGTCCTGACTTTC.